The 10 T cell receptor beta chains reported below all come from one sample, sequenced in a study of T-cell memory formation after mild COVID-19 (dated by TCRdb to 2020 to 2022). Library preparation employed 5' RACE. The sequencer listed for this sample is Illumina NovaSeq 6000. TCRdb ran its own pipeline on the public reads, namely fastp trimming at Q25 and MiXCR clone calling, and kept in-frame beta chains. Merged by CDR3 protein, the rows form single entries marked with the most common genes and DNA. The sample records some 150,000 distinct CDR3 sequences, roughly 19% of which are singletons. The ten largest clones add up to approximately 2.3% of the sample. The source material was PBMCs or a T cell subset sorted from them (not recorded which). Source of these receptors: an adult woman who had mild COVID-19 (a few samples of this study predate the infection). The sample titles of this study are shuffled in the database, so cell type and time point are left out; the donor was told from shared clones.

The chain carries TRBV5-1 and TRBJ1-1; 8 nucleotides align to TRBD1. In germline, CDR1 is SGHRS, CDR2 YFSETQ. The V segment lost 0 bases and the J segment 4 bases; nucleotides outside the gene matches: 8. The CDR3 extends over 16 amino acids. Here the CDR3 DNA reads TGCGCCAGCAGCTTGGGGACAGGGAGAGGGAGCACTGAAGCTTTCTTT. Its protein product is CASSLGTGRGSTEAFF.

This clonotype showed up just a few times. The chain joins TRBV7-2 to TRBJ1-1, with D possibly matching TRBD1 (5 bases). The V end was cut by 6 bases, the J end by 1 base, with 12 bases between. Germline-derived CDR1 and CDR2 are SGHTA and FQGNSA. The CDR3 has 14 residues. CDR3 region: CASSYQGPNTEAFF. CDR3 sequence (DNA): TGTGCCAGCAGTTATCAGGGACCGAACACTGAAGCTTTCTTT.

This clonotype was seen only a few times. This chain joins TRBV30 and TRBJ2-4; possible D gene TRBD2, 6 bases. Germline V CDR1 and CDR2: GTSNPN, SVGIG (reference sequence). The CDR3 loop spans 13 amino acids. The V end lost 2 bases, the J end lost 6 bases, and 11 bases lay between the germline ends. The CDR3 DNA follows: TGTGCCTGGAGTACTGGAGGGCCAAACATTCAGTACTTC. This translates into CAWSTGGPNIQYF.

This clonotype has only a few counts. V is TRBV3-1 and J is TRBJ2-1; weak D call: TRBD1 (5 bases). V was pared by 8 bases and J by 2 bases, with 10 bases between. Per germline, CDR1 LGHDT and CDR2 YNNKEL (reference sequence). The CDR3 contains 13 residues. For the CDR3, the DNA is TGTGCCAGCTCCCCAGGGACCTACAATGAGCAGTTCTTC. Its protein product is CASSPGTYNEQFF.

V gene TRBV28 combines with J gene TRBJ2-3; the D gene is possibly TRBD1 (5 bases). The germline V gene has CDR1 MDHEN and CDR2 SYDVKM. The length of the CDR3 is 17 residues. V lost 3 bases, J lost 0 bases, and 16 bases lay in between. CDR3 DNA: TGTGCCAGCAGTTTTGGGGCTTGGCCAGATAGCACAGATACGCAGTATTTT. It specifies CASSFGAWPDSTDTQYF.

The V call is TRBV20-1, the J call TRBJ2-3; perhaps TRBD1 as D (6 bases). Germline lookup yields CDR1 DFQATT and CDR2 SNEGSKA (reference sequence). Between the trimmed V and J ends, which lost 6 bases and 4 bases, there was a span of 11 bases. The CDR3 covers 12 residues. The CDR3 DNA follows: TGCAGTGCAACCCAGGGGTCAGATACGCAGTATTTT. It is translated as CSATQGSDTQYF.

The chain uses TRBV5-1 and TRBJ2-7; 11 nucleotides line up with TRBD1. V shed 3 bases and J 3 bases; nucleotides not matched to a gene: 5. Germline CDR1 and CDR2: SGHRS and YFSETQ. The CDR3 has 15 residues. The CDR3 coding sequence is TGCGCCAGCAGCTCCACCGGGACAGGGGGCTACGAGCAGTACTTC. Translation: CASSSTGTGGYEQYF.

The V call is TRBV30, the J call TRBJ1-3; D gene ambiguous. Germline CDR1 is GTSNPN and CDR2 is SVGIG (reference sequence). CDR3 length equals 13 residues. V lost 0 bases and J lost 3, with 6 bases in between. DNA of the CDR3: TGTGCCTGGAGTGTACTCTTTGGAAACACCATATATTTT. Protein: CAWSVLFGNTIYF.

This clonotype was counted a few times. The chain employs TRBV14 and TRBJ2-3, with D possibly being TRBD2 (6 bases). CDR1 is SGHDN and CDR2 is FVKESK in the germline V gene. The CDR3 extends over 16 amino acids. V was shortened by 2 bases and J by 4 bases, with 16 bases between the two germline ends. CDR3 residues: CASSQNFARGADTQYF. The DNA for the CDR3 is TGTGCCAGCAGCCAAAACTTCGCTCGCGGGGCAGATACGCAGTATTTT.

The CDR3 loop is CASSPGLPLAANEQFF. The CDR3, as DNA: TGTGCCAGCTCACCCGGATTACCACTAGCGGCCAATGAGCAGTTCTTC. The chain recombines TRBV18 with TRBJ2-1; 8 bases map to TRBD2. J gave up 6 bases and V 3 bases, and 10 bases lay outside the gene matches. The CDR3 has 16 residues. Germline V gene lookup returns CDR1 KGHSH and CDR2 LQKENI. Combining the CDR3 with reference TRBV18 and TRBJ2-1 gives the whole variable domain NAGVMQNPRHLVRRRGQEARLRCSPMKGHSHVYWYRQLPEEGLKFMVYLQKENIIDESGMPKERFSAEFPKEGPSILRIQQVVRGDSAAYFCASSPGLPLAANEQFFGPGTRLTVL.